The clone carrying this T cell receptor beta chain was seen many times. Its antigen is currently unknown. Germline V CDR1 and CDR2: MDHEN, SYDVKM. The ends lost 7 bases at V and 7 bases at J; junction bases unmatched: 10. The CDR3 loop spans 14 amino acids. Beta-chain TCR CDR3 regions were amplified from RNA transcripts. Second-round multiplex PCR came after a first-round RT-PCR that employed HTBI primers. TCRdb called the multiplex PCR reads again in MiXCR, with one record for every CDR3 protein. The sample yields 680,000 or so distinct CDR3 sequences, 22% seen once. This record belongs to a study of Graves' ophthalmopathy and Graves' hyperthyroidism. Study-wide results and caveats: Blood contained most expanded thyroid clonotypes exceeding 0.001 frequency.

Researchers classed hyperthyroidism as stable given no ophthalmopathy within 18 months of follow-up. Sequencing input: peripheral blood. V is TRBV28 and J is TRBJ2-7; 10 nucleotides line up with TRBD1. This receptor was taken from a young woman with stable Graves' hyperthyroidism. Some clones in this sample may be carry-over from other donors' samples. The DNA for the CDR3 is TGTGCCAGCATCGAAGGGACAGGGGCTCAAGAGCAGTACTTC. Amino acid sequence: CASIEGTGAQEQYF.